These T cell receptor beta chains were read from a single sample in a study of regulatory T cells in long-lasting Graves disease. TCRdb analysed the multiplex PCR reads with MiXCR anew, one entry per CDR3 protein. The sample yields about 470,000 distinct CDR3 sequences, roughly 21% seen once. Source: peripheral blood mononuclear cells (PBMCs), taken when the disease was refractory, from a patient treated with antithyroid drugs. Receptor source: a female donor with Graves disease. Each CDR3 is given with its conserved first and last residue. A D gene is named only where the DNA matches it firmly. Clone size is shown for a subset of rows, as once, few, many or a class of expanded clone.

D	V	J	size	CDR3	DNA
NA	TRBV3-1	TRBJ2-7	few	CASSSLLGETAYEQYF	TGTGCCAGCAGCTCCCTCCTTGGAGAGACTGCCTACGAGCAGTACTTC
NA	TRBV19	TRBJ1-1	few	CASSIVVGPFEAFF	TGTGCCAGTAGTATAGTTGTGGGACCGTTTGAAGCTTTCTTT
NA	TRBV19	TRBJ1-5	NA	CAAGTEINQPQHF	TGTGCCGCTGGGACGGAGATAAATCAGCCCCAGCATTTT
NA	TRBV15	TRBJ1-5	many	CATSRDRWKAMQPQHF	TGTGCCACCAGCAGAGATAGGTGGAAGGCTATGCAGCCCCAGCATTTT
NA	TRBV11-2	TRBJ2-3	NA	CASSLGTFTSTDTQYF	TGTGCCAGCAGCTTAGGGACATTTACTAGCACAGATACGCAGTATTTT
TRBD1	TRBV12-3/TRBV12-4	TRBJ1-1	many	CASTFQGGFTEAFF	TGTGCCAGCACCTTCCAGGGGGGTTTCACTGAAGCTTTCTTT
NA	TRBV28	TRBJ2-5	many	CASSFYQGQETQYF	TGTGCCAGCAGTTTTTATCAGGGCCAAGAGACCCAGTACTTC
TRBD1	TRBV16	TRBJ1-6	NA	CASSLWDSNSPLHF	TGTGCCAGCAGCCTCTGGGACAGTAATTCACCCCTCCACTTT
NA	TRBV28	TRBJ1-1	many	CASRAIPPDAGEAFF	TGTGCCAGCAGAGCGATTCCTCCCGACGCGGGTGAAGCTTTCTTT
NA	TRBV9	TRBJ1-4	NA	CASSPREDRKLFF	TGTGCCAGCAGCCCTAGGGAGGACCGAAAACTGTTTTTT
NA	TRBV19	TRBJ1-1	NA	CASSIARDTEAFF	TGTGCCAGTAGTATAGCCAGGGACACTGAAGCTTTCTTT
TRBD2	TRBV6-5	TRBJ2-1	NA	CASSYGTSDPREQFF	TGTGCCAGCAGTTACGGGACTAGCGATCCCCGTGAGCAGTTCTTC
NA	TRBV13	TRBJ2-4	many	CASSLGPGMENIQYF	TGTGCCAGCAGCTTAGGGCCGGGAATGGAGAACATTCAGTACTTC
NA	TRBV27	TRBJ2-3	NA	CASSPTLLTDTQYF	TGTGCCAGCAGCCCAACCCTCCTCACAGATACGCAGTATTTT